These T cell receptor beta chains were read from a single sample in a study of T-cell reconstitution after alpha-beta-depleted transplantation in children. Via MiXCR, TCRdb re-called the PCR reads, giving one row per CDR3 protein. Found here are under 250,000 distinct CDR3 sequences, roughly 18% of them singletons; the top ten hold around 45%. The sequenced sample was PBMCs, mostly from graft donor cells, obtained 360 days after TCRalphabeta/CD19-depleted stem cell transplant. These receptors were taken from a male patient between 2 and 15 years old who had a stem cell transplant for acute lymphoblastic leukemia, so the T cells may come from the graft donor. Each CDR3 is given with its conserved first and last residue. The D gene is left open where the match is weak. A row's size may be missing; if present it is once, few, many or a size class.

TRBV6-5,TRBJ2-7,.,many,CASGTYEQYF,TGTGCCAGCGGAACCTACGAGCAGTACTTC
TRBV4-3,TRBJ2-1,.,.,CASSQDHGRRYNEQFF,TGCGCCAGCAGCCAAGATCACGGGAGACGGTACAATGAGCAGTTCTTC
TRBV6-5,TRBJ1-1,.,few,CASSYSFRVTEAFF,TGTGCCAGCAGTTACTCGTTCAGGGTCACTGAAGCTTTCTTT
TRBV6-5,TRBJ2-1,.,.,CASSYSFYNEQFF,TGTGCCAGCAGTTATTCCTTCTACAATGAGCAGTTCTTC
TRBV12-3/TRBV12-4,TRBJ2-3,.,.,CASSLVGGGGTDTQYF,TGTGCCAGCAGTTTAGTTGGGGGTGGCGGCACAGATACGCAGTATTTT
TRBV10-3,TRBJ1-6,.,few,CAISDRGDSPLHF,TGTGCCATCAGTGACAGGGGAGATTCACCCCTCCACTTT
TRBV5-6,TRBJ2-3,.,once,CASSLFGASDTQYF,TGTGCCAGCAGCTTGTTTGGGGCCTCAGATACGCAGTATTTT
TRBV5-1,TRBJ1-1,.,few,CASSLEGSGAFF,TGCGCCAGCAGCTTGGAAGGGTCAGGGGCTTTCTTT
TRBV20-1,TRBJ2-5,TRBD2,.,CSARLAGGLRETQYF,TGCAGTGCTAGACTAGCGGGGGGGCTTAGGGAGACCCAGTACTTC
TRBV6-1,TRBJ2-3,TRBD2,.,CASSEGGGPDTQYF,TGTGCCAGCAGTGAAGGGGGGGGACCAGATACGCAGTATTTT
TRBV9,TRBJ2-1,.,many,CASSVDTDNEQFF,TGTGCCAGCAGCGTAGATACGGACAATGAGCAGTTCTTC
TRBV12-3/TRBV12-4,TRBJ2-2,.,.,CASSVITRGTGELFF,TGTGCCAGCAGCGTTATTACGAGGGGCACCGGGGAGCTGTTTTTT
TRBV5-1,TRBJ2-7,TRBD1,.,CASSLHRGTGDEQYF,TGCGCCAGCAGCCTCCATCGGGGGACAGGGGACGAGCAGTACTTC
TRBV3-1,TRBJ2-1,.,.,CASSPLRRGSSYNEQFF,TGTGCCAGCAGCCCCCTACGGAGAGGGAGCTCCTACAATGAGCAGTTCTTC
TRBV29-1,TRBJ2-7,.,few,CSVKDRSSYEQYF,TGCAGCGTGAAAGACAGGAGCTCCTACGAGCAGTACTTC
TRBV7-6,TRBJ2-5,.,few,CASSASPSGLETQYF,TGTGCCAGCAGCGCCAGCCCGTCCGGGCTAGAGACCCAGTACTTC
TRBV12-5,TRBJ2-2,TRBD1,few,CASGLGDSLGELFF,TGTGCTAGTGGTTTGGGGGACAGTCTCGGGGAGCTGTTTTTT
TRBV15,TRBJ1-2,.,once,CATSRDPGDTGYTF,TGTGCCACCAGCAGAGATCCGGGGGACACTGGCTACACCTTC
TRBV10-3,TRBJ2-1,.,many,CAIRGGTPDNEQFF,TGTGCCATCAGGGGGGGGACACCGGACAATGAGCAGTTCTTC
TRBV18,TRBJ1-6,TRBD1,few,CASSPEGSGTGGSPLHF,TGTGCCAGCTCTCCCGAGGGGTCCGGGACAGGGGGATCACCCCTCCACTTT
TRBV5-1,TRBJ2-5,.,.,CASSIPPPGRIWETQYF,TGCGCCAGCAGTATTCCCCCTCCGGGACGAATTTGGGAGACCCAGTACTTC
TRBV18,TRBJ1-2,.,few,CASSPSSGLPYGYTF,TGTGCCAGCTCACCTTCGTCGGGGTTACCCTATGGCTACACCTTC